One sample yielded the 17 T cell receptor beta chains listed below, sequenced in a study of cytomegalovirus exposure and HLA in healthy donors. Primers: 60 Vbeta forward and 13 Jbeta reverse. The assay was immunoSEQ multiplex PCR, and TCRdb's table has in-frame clones only and misses some. The data show approximately 51,000 clones, about 70% seen once. The specimen sequenced was PBMCs. These receptor sequences come from a man aged 25 to 40 in good health and CMV-seronegative.

This chain uses TRBV18 with TRBJ1-3, with 8 bases aligning to TRBD1. This CDR3 has 18 amino acids. Per the germline V gene, CDR1 is KGHSH and CDR2 is LQKENI. With 5 bases clipped from V and 0 bases from J, the junction kept 12 bases outside the gene matches. The DNA for the CDR3 is TGTGCCAGCTCAGCTATCCCGGGACAGGCAATCTCTGGAAACACCATATATTTT. This gives the protein CASSAIPGQAISGNTIYF.

This clone was counted a few times. The chain links TRBV6-6 to TRBJ1-2; 11 bases map to TRBD1. Trimming at V came to 0 bases and at J to 4 bases, leaving 4 bases not matched to a gene. Germline CDR1 and CDR2: MNHNY and SVGAGI (reference sequence). This CDR3 spans 16 amino acids. CDR3 nucleotide sequence: TGTGCCAGCAGTTACTCTGGACAGGGGGCGAGCTATGGCTACACCTTC. This codes for CASSYSGQGASYGYTF.

The rearrangement links TRBV27 to TRBJ1-5, with D tentatively TRBD1 (6 bases). Trimming took 6 bases from V and 3 from J, leaving 12 bases between them. The CDR3 has 14 residues. Germline CDR1 MNHEY, CDR2 SMNVEV (reference sequence). CDR3 residues: CASSRTGYNQPQHF. The CDR3 DNA follows: TGTGCCAGCAGCCGTACAGGGTACAATCAGCCCCAGCATTTT.

This clone is a singleton in its sample. This chain connects TRBV5-4 to TRBJ2-7; 9 bases are shared with TRBD1. In germline, CDR1 is SGHNT, CDR2 YYREEE (reference sequence). This CDR3 has 13 amino acids. After removal of 0 bases from V and 5 bases from J, the junction contained 0 bases not matched to a gene. The CDR3 nucleotides read TGTGCCAGCAGCTTGGGACAGGGGGACGAGCAGTACTTC. It yields the protein CASSLGQGDEQYF.

The V gene is TRBV6-1, the J gene TRBJ2-3; 10 nucleotides align to TRBD2. Germline values: CDR1 MNHNS, CDR2 SASEGT. The CDR3 spans 13 residues. The V gene end was trimmed by 3 bases and the J gene end by 12 bases; junction bases not matched to a gene: 6. The CDR3 reads CASSERLAGLQYF. The CDR3 DNA follows: TGTGCCAGCAGTGAGAGACTAGCGGGTTTACAGTATTTT.

The chain links TRBV30 to TRBJ2-7; TRBD2 aligns across 11 bases. V lost 3 bases and J lost 6; bases outside the gene matches: 7. This CDR3 has 14 residues. Germline V gives CDR1 GTSNPN, CDR2 SVGIG (reference sequence). The CDR3 sequence: CAWRTSGTSLEQYF. Written as DNA, the CDR3 is TGTGCCTGGAGGACTAGCGGGACCTCTCTCGAGCAGTACTTC.

The chain is built from TRBV25-1 and TRBJ2-7; 7 nucleotides match TRBD2. CDR3 size: 15 residues. With 4 bases clipped from V and 4 bases from J, the junction kept 10 bases outside the gene matches. CDR1 is MGHDK, CDR2 SYGVNS, per germline. This CDR3 is CASSGPAGEGYEQYF. In DNA form, the CDR3 reads TGTGCCAGCAGTGGTCCGGCTGGGGAGGGGTACGAGCAGTACTTC.

The table lists this clone with a count of one. The chain links TRBV5-6 to TRBJ2-5; 8 bases align to TRBD1. CDR1 and CDR2 (germline): SGHDT, YYEEEE. The V segment lost 1 base and the J segment 6 bases; nucleotides outside the gene matches: 2. This CDR3 region has 13 residues. The CDR3 is CASSLNRGKTQYF. The CDR3 region has the DNA TGTGCCAGCAGCTTGAACAGGGGGAAGACCCAGTACTTC.

The chain carries TRBV4-1 and TRBJ2-5; no definite D call. The CDR3 is 16 amino acids. Germline V lookup: CDR1 MGHRA, CDR2 YSYEKL. The V end was cut by 3 bases, the J end by 5 bases, with 19 bases between. CDR3 protein: CASSQRGVMRFETQYF. The CDR3 DNA follows: TGCGCCAGCAGCCAGAGAGGCGTTATGAGATTTGAGACCCAGTACTTC.

This chain joins TRBV27 and TRBJ2-3; TRBD1 aligns across 8 bases. Per the germline V gene, CDR1 is MNHEY and CDR2 is SMNVEV (reference sequence). The CDR3 loop spans 15 amino acids. V lost 1 base to trimming and J lost 6 bases; unmatched junction nucleotides: 6. The CDR3 DNA reads TGTGCCAGCAGTTTATTCCAGGGGGCCGAGGATACGCAGTATTTT. Protein: CASSLFQGAEDTQYF.

This chain links TRBV6-1 with TRBJ2-7; maybe TRBD1 (6 bases). Trimming stripped 6 bases from V and 1 base from J, with 19 bases between. CDR1 and CDR2 from the germline V gene are MNHNS and SASEGT. This CDR3 is built from 16 residues. Written as DNA, the CDR3 is TGTGCCAGCAGCGAACGATCCGGGACACCTTCCTACGAGCAGTACTTC. Its protein product is CASSERSGTPSYEQYF.

This chain uses TRBV6-1 with TRBJ2-1; the D gene is possibly TRBD2 (5 bases). Germline V gene data show CDR1 as MNHNS and CDR2 as SASEGT. CDR3 length: 14 amino acids. Deletions cut 4 bases from V and 7 bases from J, with 14 bases between. The CDR3 bases are TGTGCCAGCAGTGTCGGATCACTAGTGAATGAGCAGTTCTTC. Protein: CASSVGSLVNEQFF.

The chain couples TRBV6-5 to TRBJ2-7, with D tentatively TRBD1 (6 bases). The CDR3 is 15 residues long. The germline V and J ends were trimmed by 6 bases and 2 bases, with 17 bases remaining between them. The germline CDR1 and CDR2 sequences are MNHEY and SVGAGI. The CDR3 sequence: CASRSPQGLPYEQYF. The CDR3 nucleotides read TGTGCCAGCAGGAGTCCCCAGGGGCTCCCCTACGAGCAGTACTTC.

The chain carries TRBV27 and TRBJ2-6; 12 bases are a match to TRBD2. V shed 6 bases, J shed 2 bases, and the junction held 5 bases outside the gene matches. This CDR3 has 17 amino acids. The germline V gene encodes CDR1 MNHEY and CDR2 SMNVEV (reference sequence). DNA for the CDR3: TGTGCCAGCAGATCCACTAGCGGGAGGCCTGGGGCCAACGTCCTGACTTTC. Its translation is CASRSTSGRPGANVLTF.

This clone occurred once. This chain connects TRBV4-2 to TRBJ2-1; 9 bases are shared with TRBD2. Germline CDR1 reads LGHNA; CDR2 reads YNFKEQ. This CDR3 region has 16 residues. V lost 1 base and J lost 4; bases outside the gene matches: 5. DNA of the CDR3: TGTGCCAGCAGCCAAGGTTCTAGCGGGGTTTACAATGAGCAGTTCTTC. It is translated as CASSQGSSGVYNEQFF.

V usage is TRBV6-1 and J usage is TRBJ1-2, with a possible D match to TRBD1 (5 bases). The CDR3 consists of 13 residues. From germline, CDR1 is MNHNS and CDR2 SASEGT. Trimming stripped 5 bases from V and 6 bases from J, with 13 bases between. The CDR3 bases are TGTGCCAGCAGTCCACATGGGGGGGATGGCTACACCTTC. It encodes CASSPHGGDGYTF.

This clone was picked up a small number of times. The V gene is TRBV7-9, the J gene TRBJ2-7; 7 bases are shared with TRBD1. This CDR3 is built from 14 residues. V dropped 5 bases and J dropped 2; count of bases not matched to a gene: 6. Germline CDR1 reads SEHNR; CDR2 reads FQNEAQ (reference sequence). CDR3 protein: CASSPWDSTYEQYF. CDR3 sequence (DNA): TGTGCCAGCAGCCCATGGGACAGCACCTACGAGCAGTACTTC.